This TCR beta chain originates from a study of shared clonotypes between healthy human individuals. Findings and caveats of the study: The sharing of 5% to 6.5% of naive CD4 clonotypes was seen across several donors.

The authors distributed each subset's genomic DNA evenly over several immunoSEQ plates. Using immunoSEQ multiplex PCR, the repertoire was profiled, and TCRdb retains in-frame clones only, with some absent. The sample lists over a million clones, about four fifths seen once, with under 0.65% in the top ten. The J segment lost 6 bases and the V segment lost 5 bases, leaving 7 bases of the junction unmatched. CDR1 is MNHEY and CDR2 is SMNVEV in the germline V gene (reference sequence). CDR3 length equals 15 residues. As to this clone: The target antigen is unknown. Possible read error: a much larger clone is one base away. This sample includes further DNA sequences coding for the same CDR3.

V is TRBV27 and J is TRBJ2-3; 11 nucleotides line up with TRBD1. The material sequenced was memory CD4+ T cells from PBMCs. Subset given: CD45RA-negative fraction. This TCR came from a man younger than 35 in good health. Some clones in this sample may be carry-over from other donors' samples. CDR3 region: CASSLRDRGTDTQYF. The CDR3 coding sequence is TGTGCCAGCAGTCTCCGGGACAGGGGGACGGATACGCAGTATTTT.